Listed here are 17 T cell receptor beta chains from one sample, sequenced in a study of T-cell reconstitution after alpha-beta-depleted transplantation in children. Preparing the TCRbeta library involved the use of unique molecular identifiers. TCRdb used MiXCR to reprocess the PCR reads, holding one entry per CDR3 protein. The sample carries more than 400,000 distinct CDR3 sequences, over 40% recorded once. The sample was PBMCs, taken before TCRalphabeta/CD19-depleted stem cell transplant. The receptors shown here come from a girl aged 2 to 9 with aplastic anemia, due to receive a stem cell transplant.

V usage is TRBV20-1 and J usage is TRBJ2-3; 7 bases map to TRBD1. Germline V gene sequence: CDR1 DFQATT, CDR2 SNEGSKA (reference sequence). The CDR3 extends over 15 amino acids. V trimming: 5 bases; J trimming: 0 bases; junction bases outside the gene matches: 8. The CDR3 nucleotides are TGCAGTGCTCCAAGACAGGGATATAGCACAGATACGCAGTATTTT. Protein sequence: CSAPRQGYSTDTQYF.

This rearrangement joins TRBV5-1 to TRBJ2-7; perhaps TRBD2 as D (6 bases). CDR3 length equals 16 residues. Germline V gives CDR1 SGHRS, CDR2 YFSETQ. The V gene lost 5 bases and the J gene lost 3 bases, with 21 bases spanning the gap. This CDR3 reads CASRATFSGGVYEQYF. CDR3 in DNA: TGCGCCAGCAGGGCGACGTTTAGCGGAGGGGTCTACGAGCAGTACTTC. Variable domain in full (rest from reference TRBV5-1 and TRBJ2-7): KAGVTQTPRYLIKTRGQQVTLSCSPISGHRSVSWYQQTPGQGLQFLFEYFSETQRNKGNFPGRFSGRQFSNSRSEMNVSTLELGDSALYLCASRATFSGGVYEQYFGPGTRLTVT.

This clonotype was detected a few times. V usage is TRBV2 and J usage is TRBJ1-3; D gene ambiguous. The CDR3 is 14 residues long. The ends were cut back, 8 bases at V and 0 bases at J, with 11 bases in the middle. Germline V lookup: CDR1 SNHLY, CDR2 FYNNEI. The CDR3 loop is CASGLSFSGNTIYF. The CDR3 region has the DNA TGTGCCAGCGGACTCAGCTTCTCTGGAAACACCATATATTTT.

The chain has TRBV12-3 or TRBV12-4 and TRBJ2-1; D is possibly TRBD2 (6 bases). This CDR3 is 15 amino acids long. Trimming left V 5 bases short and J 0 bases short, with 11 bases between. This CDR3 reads CASSGGVRSYNEQFF. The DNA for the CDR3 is TGTGCCAGCAGTGGAGGGGTTCGCTCCTACAATGAGCAGTTCTTC.

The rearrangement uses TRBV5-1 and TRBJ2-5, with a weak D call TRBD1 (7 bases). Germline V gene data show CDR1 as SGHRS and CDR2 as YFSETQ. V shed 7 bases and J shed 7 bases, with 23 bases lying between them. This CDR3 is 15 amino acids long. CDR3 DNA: TGCGCCAGCGGCTCAGGGGGGTTAGAAGAGGGGACCCAGTACTTC. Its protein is CASGSGGLEEGTQYF.

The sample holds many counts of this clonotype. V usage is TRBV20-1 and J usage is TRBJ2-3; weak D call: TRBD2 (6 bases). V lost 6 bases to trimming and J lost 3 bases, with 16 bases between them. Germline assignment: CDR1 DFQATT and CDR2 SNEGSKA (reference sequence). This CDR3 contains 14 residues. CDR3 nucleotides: TGCAGTGCCCCGCCAAGCGGGCGTACAGATACGCAGTATTTT. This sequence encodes CSAPPSGRTDTQYF.

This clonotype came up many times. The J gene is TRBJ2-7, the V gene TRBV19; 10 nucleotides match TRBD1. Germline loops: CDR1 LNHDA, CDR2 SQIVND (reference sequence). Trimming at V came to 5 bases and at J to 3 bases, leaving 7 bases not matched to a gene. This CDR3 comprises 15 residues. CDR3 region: CASSPGTGDYYEQYF. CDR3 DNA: TGTGCCAGTAGTCCCGGGACAGGGGATTACTACGAGCAGTACTTC.

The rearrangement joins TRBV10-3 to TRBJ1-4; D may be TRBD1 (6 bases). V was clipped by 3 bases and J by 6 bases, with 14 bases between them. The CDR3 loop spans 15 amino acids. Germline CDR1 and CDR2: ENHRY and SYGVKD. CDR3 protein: CAISDMGARDEKLFF. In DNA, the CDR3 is TGTGCCATCAGTGACATGGGGGCGAGAGATGAAAAACTGTTTTTT.

CDR3 in DNA: TGTGCCAGCAGTTATCCAGCAGGGGGCGGAGAAGAGACCCAGTACTTC. This encodes CASSYPAGGGEETQYF. V usage is TRBV6-5 and J usage is TRBJ2-5; TRBD1 matches 8 bases. The CDR3 runs 16 residues. J gave up 3 bases and V 3 bases, and 9 bases lay outside the gene matches. Germline V gene data show CDR1 as MNHEY and CDR2 as SVGAGI.

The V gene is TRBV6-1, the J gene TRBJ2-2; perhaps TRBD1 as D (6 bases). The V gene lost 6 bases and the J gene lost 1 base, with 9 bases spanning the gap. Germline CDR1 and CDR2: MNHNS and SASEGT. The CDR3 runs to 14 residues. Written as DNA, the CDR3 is TGTGCCAGCAGGGGGACAAAGAACACCGGGGAGCTGTTTTTT. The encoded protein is CASRGTKNTGELFF.

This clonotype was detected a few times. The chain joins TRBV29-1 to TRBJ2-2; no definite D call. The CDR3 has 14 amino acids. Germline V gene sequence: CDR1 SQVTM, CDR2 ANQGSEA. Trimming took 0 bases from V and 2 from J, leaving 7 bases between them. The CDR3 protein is CSVEDTDNTGELFF. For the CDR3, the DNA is TGCAGCGTTGAAGATACGGACAACACCGGGGAGCTGTTTTTT.

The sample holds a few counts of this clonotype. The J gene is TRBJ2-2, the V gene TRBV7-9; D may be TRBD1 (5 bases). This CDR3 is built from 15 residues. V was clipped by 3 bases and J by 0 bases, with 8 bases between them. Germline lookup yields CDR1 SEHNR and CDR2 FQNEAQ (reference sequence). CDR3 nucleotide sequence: TGTGCCAGCAGCTTCAGGGCTCCGAACACCGGGGAGCTGTTTTTT. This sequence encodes CASSFRAPNTGELFF.

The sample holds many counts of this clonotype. In DNA form, the CDR3 reads TGTGCCAGCAGTTTATCTAACAGTAACTATGGCTACACCTTC. Residues: CASSLSNSNYGYTF. V usage is TRBV27 and J usage is TRBJ1-2, with D uncertain. The CDR3 is made up of 14 amino acids. Germline V gene lookup returns CDR1 MNHEY and CDR2 SMNVEV (reference sequence). V was shortened by 0 bases and J by 1 base, with 6 bases between the two germline ends.

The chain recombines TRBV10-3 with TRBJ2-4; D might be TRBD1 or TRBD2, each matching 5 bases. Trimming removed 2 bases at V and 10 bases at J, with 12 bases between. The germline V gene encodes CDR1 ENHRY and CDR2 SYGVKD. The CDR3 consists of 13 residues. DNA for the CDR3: TGTGCCATCAGTGAGAGGGGAGCGGAAATTCAGTACTTC. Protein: CAISERGAEIQYF.

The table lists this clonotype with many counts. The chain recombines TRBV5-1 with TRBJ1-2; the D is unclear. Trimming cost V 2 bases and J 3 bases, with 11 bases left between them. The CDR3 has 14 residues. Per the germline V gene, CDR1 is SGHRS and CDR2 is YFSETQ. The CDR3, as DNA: TGCGCCAGCAGCTTAGGAGGCAGAGACTATGGCTACACCTTC. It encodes CASSLGGRDYGYTF.

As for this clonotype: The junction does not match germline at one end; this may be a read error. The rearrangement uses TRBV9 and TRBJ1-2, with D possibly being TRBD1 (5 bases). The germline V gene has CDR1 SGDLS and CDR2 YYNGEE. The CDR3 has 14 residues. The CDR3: CASSVGGRVPGDTF. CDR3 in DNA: TGTGCCAGCAGCGTAGGTGGCAGGGTGCCTGGCGACACCTTC.

The CDR3 DNA is TGTGCCAGCAGCTTATACGCAACGGGGGTCGGTGAGACCCAGTACTTC. It specifies CASSLYATGVGETQYF. This chain links TRBV7-2 with TRBJ2-5, with D perhaps matching TRBD2 (6 bases). CDR1 is SGHTA, CDR2 FQGNSA, per germline. This CDR3 is 16 amino acids long. V gave up 2 bases and J gave up 5 bases, with 18 bases separating them.